The 29 T cell receptor beta chains below were found in one sample sequenced in a study of shared clonotypes between healthy human individuals. Using immunoSEQ multiplex PCR, the repertoire was profiled, and TCRdb retains in-frame clones only, with some absent. The data show about 1 million clones, around 76% seen once. Specimen: memory CD4+ T cells sorted from blood. Noted subset: CD45RA-negative fraction. Receptors originate from a young man in good health.

The V gene is TRBV25-1, the J gene TRBJ2-7; the D is unclear. Trimming cost V 2 bases and J 4 bases, with 15 bases left between them. The CDR3 spans 15 residues. Germline loops: CDR1 MGHDK, CDR2 SYGVNS. Here the CDR3 reads CASSEGKGLVYEQYF. Written as DNA, the CDR3 is TGTGCCAGCAGTGAAGGTAAAGGGTTGGTGTACGAGCAGTACTTC.

This chain joins TRBV10-2 and TRBJ1-1; perhaps TRBD1 as D (5 bases). V was trimmed by 6 bases and J by 1 base, leaving 9 bases between them. Per germline, CDR1 WSHSY and CDR2 SAAADI. There are 13 residues in the CDR3. CDR3 sequence reads: CASRIGQNTEAFF. The CDR3 nucleotides read TGCGCCAGCAGAATAGGACAGAACACTGAAGCTTTCTTT.

The chain employs TRBV27 and TRBJ2-5; TRBD1 is a possible D gene (6 bases). V was cut by 5 bases and J by 5 bases, with 15 bases left in between. Germline V lookup: CDR1 MNHEY, CDR2 SMNVEV (reference sequence). The CDR3 has 14 amino acids. CDR3 region: CASSPQTGAETQYF. The CDR3 DNA reads as TGTGCCAGCAGTCCTCAGACAGGTGCGGAGACCCAGTACTTC.

The J gene is TRBJ2-5, the V gene TRBV5-1; 9 nucleotides align to TRBD1. V trimming: 0 bases; J trimming: 5 bases; junction bases outside the gene matches: 11. This CDR3 comprises 17 residues. The germline gives CDR1 SGHRS, CDR2 YFSETQ. For the CDR3, the DNA is TGCGCCAGCAGCTTGGGGGTTACGGGACAGGGTTTGGAGACCCAGTACTTC. Its translation is CASSLGVTGQGLETQYF.

Concerning this clone: The sample carries other DNA sequences with the same CDR3. The chain has TRBV6-1 and TRBJ1-5; D unclear. Looked up from germline, CDR1 is MNHNS and CDR2 is SASEGT. Trimming removed 3 bases from V and 3 bases from J, with 6 bases in between. The CDR3 spans 13 residues. The CDR3 region has the DNA TGTGCCAGCAGTGAGTCCTACAATCAGCCCCAGCATTTT. Protein sequence: CASSESYNQPQHF.

V is TRBV7-9 and J is TRBJ1-2; unclear D gene. Per the germline V gene, CDR1 is SEHNR and CDR2 is FQNEAQ (reference sequence). With 2 bases removed from V and 0 bases from J, the gap between germline ends came to 13 bases. This CDR3 comprises 16 residues. CDR3 protein: CASSLYSGRANYGYTF. CDR3 in DNA: TGTGCCAGCAGCTTATATTCTGGCAGAGCTAACTATGGCTACACCTTC.

This clone was picked up one time. The chain employs TRBV29-1 and TRBJ1-2; 8 bases are a match to TRBD1. In germline, CDR1 is SQVTM, CDR2 ANQGSEA. The CDR3 totals 12 residues. V was clipped by 3 bases and J by 8 bases; unmatched bases: 5. The CDR3 DNA reads TGCAGCGTTGAGCAGGGGGCGCGGGGCTACACCTTC. Residues: CSVEQGARGYTF.

The chain links TRBV11-2 to TRBJ2-1, with 11 bases identical to TRBD2. CDR1 is SGHAT and CDR2 is FQNNGV in the germline V gene. V dropped 5 bases and J dropped 6; count of bases not matched to a gene: 6. The CDR3 spans 15 residues. CDR3 loop: CASSPLAGGSNEQFF. The CDR3 DNA reads TGTGCCAGCAGCCCGCTAGCGGGAGGTTCCAATGAGCAGTTCTTC.

J is TRBJ1-6 and V is TRBV28, with TRBD1 matching over 7 bases. The CDR3 has 13 amino acids. Per the germline V gene, CDR1 is MDHEN and CDR2 is SYDVKM. The trim removed 7 bases at V and 7 bases at J, leaving 4 bases unmatched. The CDR3 here is CASTGRGNSPLHF. CDR3 bases: TGTGCCAGCACTGGCAGGGGGAATTCACCCCTCCACTTT.

At least ten counts were recorded for this clone. The chain has TRBV5-1 and TRBJ2-7; 9 nucleotides line up with TRBD2. CDR1 SGHRS and CDR2 YFSETQ come from the germline V gene. J lost 2 bases, V lost 0 bases, and 6 bases had no gene match. The CDR3 is 16 residues long. DNA for the CDR3: TGCGCCAGCAGCTTGGCCGTGACTAGCGGAACCTACGAGCAGTACTTC. The encoded protein is CASSLAVTSGTYEQYF.

V is TRBV7-3 and J is TRBJ1-1, with D uncertain. Germline lookup yields CDR1 SGHTA and CDR2 FQGTGA. The V and J ends lost 5 bases and 8 bases respectively, with 18 bases between them. The CDR3 loop spans 14 amino acids. CDR3 in DNA: TGTGCCAGCAGCCAGCACGCGAGTGGGTCCGAAGCTTTCTTT. It yields the protein CASSQHASGSEAFF.

This clone was seen a handful of times. The chain employs TRBV6-6 and TRBJ1-1, with unresolved D. Germline V gene lookup returns CDR1 MNHNY and CDR2 SVGAGI (reference sequence). Trimming shortened V by 2 bases and J by 3 bases, and 7 bases separated the two germline ends. The CDR3 is 13 amino acids. The CDR3 bases are TGTGCCAGCAGTTACGCTGAGGACACTGAAGCTTTCTTT. Its translation: CASSYAEDTEAFF.

V and J are TRBV7-9 and TRBJ1-6, with TRBD1 as a possible D gene (6 bases). V was clipped by 1 base and J by 5 bases, with 9 bases between them. Germline values: CDR1 SEHNR, CDR2 FQNEAQ (reference sequence). CDR3 length equals 15 residues. DNA of the CDR3: TGTGCCAGCAGCTTAGACGCAGGGGATAATTCACCCCTCCACTTT. It codes for CASSLDAGDNSPLHF.

This chain links TRBV11-2 with TRBJ2-7, with no clear D. Trimming shortened V by 1 base and J by 2 bases, and 15 bases separated the two germline ends. The CDR3 spans 16 residues. Per germline, CDR1 SGHAT and CDR2 FQNNGV. CDR3 protein: CASSLGGFSATYEQYF. The CDR3 DNA reads as TGTGCCAGCAGCTTAGGGGGATTCTCTGCCACCTACGAGCAGTACTTC.

V and J are TRBV28 and TRBJ2-1, with TRBD2 matching 11 bases. There are 22 residues in the CDR3. J was trimmed by 8 bases and V by 1 base; bases with no gene match: 25. Germline V CDR1 and CDR2: MDHEN, SYDVKM. The CDR3 loop is CASSLFSVASLAGGPLTDEQFF. CDR3 coding DNA: TGTGCCAGCAGTTTATTCTCGGTAGCCTCTCTAGCGGGGGGCCCTCTGACGGATGAGCAGTTCTTC.

The V gene is TRBV5-4, the J gene TRBJ2-1; the match to TRBD2 covers 7 bases. Germline trimming cut 4 bases from V and 9 bases from J; bases unmatched to any gene: 10. The germline CDR1 and CDR2 sequences are SGHNT and YYREEE (reference sequence). The CDR3 runs to 14 residues. The CDR3 reads CASSQGGPPGEQFF. The CDR3 coding sequence is TGTGCCAGCAGCCAGGGAGGGCCACCGGGTGAGCAGTTCTTC.

This clone was counted at least ten times. The V call is TRBV21-1, the J call TRBJ1-1; TRBD1, the table's D call, was not compared with the DNA. TRBV21-1 counts as a pseudogene. CDR3 size: 12 residues. CDR3: CASSKETAEAFF. DNA of the CDR3: TGTGCCAGCAGCAAAGAAACAGCTGAAGCTTTCTTT.

Here the CDR3 reads CASSEGPEALHF. Written as DNA, the CDR3 is TGTGCCAGCAGTGAGGGTCCCGAAGCCCTCCACTTT. The chain is built from TRBV2 and TRBJ1-6; D ambiguous. Germline loops: CDR1 SNHLY, CDR2 FYNNEI. V was shortened by 3 bases and J by 14 bases, with 11 bases between the two germline ends. This CDR3 region has 12 residues.

This rearrangement joins TRBV7-2 to TRBJ2-1, with a weak D call TRBD2 (6 bases). V lost 3 bases, J lost 1 base, and 19 bases lay in between. CDR3 size: 18 residues. Germline V gives CDR1 SGHTA, CDR2 FQGNSA. The CDR3 sequence: CASSFNSLGTESYNEQFF. The CDR3 DNA reads TGTGCCAGCAGCTTTAATTCTCTAGGGACTGAGTCCTACAATGAGCAGTTCTTC.

This chain links TRBV5-1 with TRBJ1-6; TRBD1 matches 7 bases. This CDR3 has 14 residues. Trimming took 4 bases from V and 7 from J; bases not matched to a gene: 5. Looked up from germline, CDR1 is SGHRS and CDR2 is YFSETQ. CDR3 amino acids: CASSPGQTNSPLHF. The CDR3 DNA reads as TGCGCCAGCAGCCCGGGACAGACGAATTCACCCCTCCACTTT.

This clone was counted a few times. This rearrangement joins TRBV5-1 to TRBJ2-2; TRBD2 matches at 12 bases. Germline-derived CDR1 and CDR2 are SGHRS and YFSETQ. The CDR3 covers 15 residues. Unmatched junction bases numbered 3, after V lost 3 bases and J lost 6 bases. This CDR3 reads CASSSGLAGPGELFF. CDR3 coding DNA: TGCGCCAGCAGCTCAGGACTAGCGGGGCCCGGGGAGCTGTTTTTT.

This clone came up a few times. The V gene is TRBV5-1, the J gene TRBJ2-3, with no clear D. CDR1 is SGHRS and CDR2 is YFSETQ in the germline V gene. The V gene lost 2 bases and the J gene lost 2 bases, with 12 bases spanning the gap. CDR3 size: 15 residues. The DNA of the CDR3 is TGCGCCAGCAGCTTAGCAACCAACCCCACAGATACGCAGTATTTT. It encodes CASSLATNPTDTQYF.

This sequence joins TRBV6-6 and TRBJ1-2, with D possibly TRBD1 on 6 matching bases. V dropped 5 bases and J dropped 5 bases, with 9 bases sitting between them. Germline values: CDR1 MNHNY, CDR2 SVGAGI (reference sequence). The CDR3 sequence is 12 residues long. CDR3 residues: CASSPRGYGYTF. CDR3 nucleotides: TGTGCCAGCAGTCCCAGGGGATATGGCTACACCTTC.

This chain links TRBV7-2 with TRBJ2-3, with 7 bases lining up with TRBD2. The junction had 11 bases not matched to a gene; V was cut back by 5 bases and J by 3 bases. The CDR3 is 16 amino acids. Germline CDR1 reads SGHTA; CDR2 reads FQGNSA. As DNA, the CDR3 is TGTGCCAGCAGCCCCCGCCACGGGAGGAGTACAGATACGCAGTATTTT. Translated: CASSPRHGRSTDTQYF.

The CDR3 loop reads CATNQNPSNTGELFF. Written as DNA, the CDR3 is TGTGCCACCAACCAGAACCCTTCGAACACCGGGGAGCTGTTTTTT. The chain employs TRBV15 and TRBJ2-2; D unresolved. The CDR3 has 15 amino acids. The ends were cut back, 7 bases at V and 0 bases at J, with 12 bases in the middle. Germline CDR1 is LNHNV and CDR2 is YYDKDF (reference sequence).

The chain uses TRBV5-6 and TRBJ2-7; D is unclear. This CDR3 has 12 residues. Trimming shortened V by 1 base and J by 6 bases, and 8 bases separated the two germline ends. CDR1 is SGHDT, CDR2 YYEEEE, per germline. CDR3 nucleotide sequence: TGTGCCAGCAGCTTGCTACCGGGCGAGCAGTACTTC. Its translation: CASSLLPGEQYF.

As to this clone: Other DNA sequences in this sample translate to the same CDR3. The CDR3 sequence: CASSYLDNSPLHF. The CDR3 bases are TGTGCCAGCAGTTACCTGGATAATTCACCCCTCCACTTT. The V and J genes are TRBV6-6 and TRBJ1-6; D call uncertain. Germline V gene lookup returns CDR1 MNHNY and CDR2 SVGAGI (reference sequence). Deletions cut 2 bases from V and 5 bases from J, with 4 bases between. CDR3 length: 13 amino acids.

V is TRBV7-2 and J is TRBJ2-7, with D possibly being TRBD1 (6 bases). Germline CDR1 SGHTA, CDR2 FQGNSA. CDR3 length: 13 amino acids. Trimming removed 5 bases at V and 7 bases at J, with 15 bases between. The DNA of the CDR3 is TGTGCCAGCAGCCGCCGCCAGGGGCTGGAGCAGTACTTC. Amino acid sequence: CASSRRQGLEQYF. Based on the CDR3 plus reference TRBV7-2 and TRBJ2-7, the full variable domain is GAGVSQSPSNKVTEKGKDVELRCDPISGHTALYWYRQSLGQGLEFLIYFQGNSAPDKSGLPSDRFSAERTGGSVSTLTIQRTQQEDSAVYLCASSRRQGLEQYFGPGTRLTVT.

This clone is a singleton in its sample. The J gene is TRBJ1-4, the V gene TRBV30; possible D gene TRBD1, 6 bases. Trimming took 4 bases from V and 4 from J, leaving 10 bases between them. This CDR3 has 13 amino acids. The germline CDR1 and CDR2 sequences are GTSNPN and SVGIG (reference sequence). The CDR3 sequence is CAWTQQGNEKLFF. In DNA form, the CDR3 reads TGTGCCTGGACTCAACAGGGTAATGAAAAACTGTTTTTT.